The clone carrying this T cell receptor (beta chain) was observed a few times. Stated time point: longitudinal time-point 3. The unsorted libraries were generated from a total of 2 million PBMCs, which had been stored in RNAlater at -80 C. The authors made cDNA by 5'RACE with 10-nucleotide random UMIs. TCRdb re-called the 5' RACE reads through MiXCR, storing one row per CDR3 protein. The table records around 97,000 distinct CDR3 sequences, approximately 11% of them present only once. The V gene lost 0 bases and the J gene lost 5 bases, with 13 bases spanning the gap. CDR1 is DFQATT, CDR2 SNEGSKA, per germline (reference sequence). CDR3 length: 14 amino acids. The record originates from a study of neurological immune-mediated disorders.

Input material: PBMCs. This sequence joins TRBV20-1 and TRBJ1-2, with D maybe TRBD1 (6 bases). The sequence came from a female donor with HTLV-1-associated myelopathy (HAM/TSP). Here the CDR3 reads CSARDPTGSYGYTF. The CDR3 DNA reads as TGCAGTGCTAGAGATCCTACAGGGTCTTATGGCTACACCTTC.